Listed below are T cell receptor beta chains from one sample, sequenced in a study of CD8 T cells in ankylosing spondylitis. TCRdb independently ran MiXCR on the 5' RACE reads; one entry per CDR3 protein. Of tens of thousands of distinct CDR3 sequences in the sample, 6.2% are singletons; the top ten hold just under 5%. Sequencing was performed on synovial fluid, either unsorted or a sorted T cell fraction (not recorded which). All receptors derive from a male donor with ankylosing spondylitis. The CDR3 runs from the conserved cysteine through the conserved F or W. Each record gives: V gene, D gene, clone size, J gene, CDR3 length, CDR3 protein, CDR3 DNA. D genes are given only for firm matches. Size values are once, few and many counts, or a class for expanded clones, and some rows have none.

>TRBV29-1|NA|many|TRBJ2-4|15
CSVEKLGSAKNIQYF
TGCAGCGTCGAAAAGCTGGGGTCAGCCAAAAACATTCAGTACTTC
>TRBV7-6|TRBD1|many|TRBJ1-1|16
CASSLKAGGSNTEAFF
TGTGCCAGCAGCTTAAAAGCAGGGGGCTCCAACACTGAAGCTTTCTTT
>TRBV2|TRBD1|few|TRBJ1-2|15
CASSVAWTGSYGYTF
TGTGCCAGCTCGGTGGCCTGGACAGGGAGTTATGGCTACACCTTC
>TRBV5-1|TRBD1|medium-sized|TRBJ2-1|15
CASSPGQGTYNEQFF
TGCGCCAGCAGCCCGGGACAGGGTACCTACAATGAGCAGTTCTTC
>TRBV11-1|NA|many|TRBJ1-2|18
CASSLFPRGGRTSEGYTF
TGTGCCAGCAGCTTATTCCCCCGGGGCGGACGAACCTCGGAGGGCTACACCTTC
>TRBV25-1|NA|many|TRBJ2-7|13
CASSLDSSYEQYF
TGTGCCAGCAGTCTCGACAGCTCCTACGAGCAGTACTTC
>TRBV7-6|NA|many|TRBJ1-1|15
CASSLGALMVTEAFF
TGTGCCAGCAGCTTAGGCGCGTTGATGGTAACTGAAGCTTTCTTT
>TRBV4-1|TRBD1|many|TRBJ2-5|16
CASSREGQDFLETQYF
TGCGCCAGCAGCCGAGAAGGACAGGACTTTTTGGAGACCCAGTACTTC
>TRBV12-3/TRBV12-4|NA|NA|TRBJ2-7|14
CASSLVPQAYEQYF
TGTGCCAGCAGTCTGGTACCTCAAGCCTACGAGCAGTACTTC
>TRBV7-8|NA|many|TRBJ2-1|16
CASSLGSQVPTGEQFF
TGTGCCAGCAGCTTAGGGTCCCAGGTGCCGACGGGCGAGCAGTTCTTC
>TRBV6-2/TRBV6-3|NA|NA|TRBJ1-1|11
CAANQGTEAFF
TGTGCCGCAAACCAAGGCACTGAAGCTTTCTTT
>TRBV19|NA|many|TRBJ2-1|15
CATGRGRGQYNEQFF
TGTGCCACCGGAAGGGGCAGAGGACAATACAATGAGCAGTTCTTC
>TRBV19|TRBD1|NA|TRBJ1-1|18
CASSDPGQGGQKGTEAFF
TGTGCCAGTAGTGACCCGGGACAGGGGGGCCAGAAGGGGACTGAAGCTTTCTTT
>TRBV5-6|NA|few|TRBJ2-1|14
CASSRTGASIEQFF
TGTGCCAGCAGTCGGACGGGGGCTTCAATCGAGCAGTTCTTC
>TRBV3-1|TRBD1|NA|TRBJ2-3|18
CTSSLRPRQQGAADTQYF
TGTACCAGCAGTCTACGACCGCGACAACAGGGGGCGGCAGATACGCAGTATTTT
>TRBV7-2|TRBD2|NA|TRBJ2-1|15
CASSPLAGAGYEQFF
TGTGCCAGCAGCCCTCTAGCGGGAGCAGGATATGAGCAGTTCTTC
>TRBV5-1|NA|many|TRBJ1-1|14
CASSRRTEPTEAFF
TGCGCCAGCAGCCGCCGGACAGAACCCACTGAAGCTTTCTTT
>TRBV5-1|TRBD2|many|TRBJ2-7|15
CASSDSGTSINEQYF
TGCGCCAGCAGCGATTCCGGGACTAGCATCAACGAGCAGTACTTC
>TRBV12-3/TRBV12-4|NA|many|TRBJ1-1|14
CASILSGINTEAFF
TGTGCCAGCATTTTGTCAGGGATCAACACTGAAGCTTTCTTT
>TRBV4-3|NA|many|TRBJ2-7|14
CASSPVGRNYEQYF
TGCGCCAGCAGCCCCGTGGGTAGAAACTACGAGCAGTACTTC
>TRBV30|NA|many|TRBJ2-3|15
CAWSVISGRGDTQYF
TGTGCCTGGAGCGTTATTAGCGGACGGGGAGATACGCAGTATTTT
>TRBV29-1|NA|many|TRBJ2-3|10
CSIKTDTQYF
TGCAGCATAAAGACAGATACGCAGTATTTT
>TRBV7-2|NA|many|TRBJ2-7|15
CASSLGGGRGYEQYF
TGTGCCAGCAGCTTAGGAGGGGGGAGGGGCTACGAGCAGTACTTC
>TRBV2|TRBD2|NA|TRBJ2-6|16
CASSEAAGAGANVLTF
TGTGCCAGCAGTGAAGCAGCGGGGGCTGGGGCCAACGTCCTGACTTTC
>TRBV12-3/TRBV12-4|TRBD2|many|TRBJ2-1|16
CASSRSGRGSYNEQFF
TGTGCCAGCAGCCGCAGCGGGAGGGGATCCTACAATGAGCAGTTCTTC
>TRBV18|TRBD1|many|TRBJ2-2|18
CASSPQSRDRTNTGELFF
TGTGCCAGCTCACCACAGTCAAGGGACAGGACGAACACCGGGGAGCTGTTTTTT
>TRBV18|NA|few|TRBJ1-3|13
CASSQEKENTIYF
TGTGCCAGCTCACAAGAGAAGGAAAACACCATATATTTT
>TRBV4-3|NA|NA|TRBJ1-6|12
CASSRGNSPLHF
TGCGCCAGCAGCCGGGGTAATTCACCCCTCCACTTT